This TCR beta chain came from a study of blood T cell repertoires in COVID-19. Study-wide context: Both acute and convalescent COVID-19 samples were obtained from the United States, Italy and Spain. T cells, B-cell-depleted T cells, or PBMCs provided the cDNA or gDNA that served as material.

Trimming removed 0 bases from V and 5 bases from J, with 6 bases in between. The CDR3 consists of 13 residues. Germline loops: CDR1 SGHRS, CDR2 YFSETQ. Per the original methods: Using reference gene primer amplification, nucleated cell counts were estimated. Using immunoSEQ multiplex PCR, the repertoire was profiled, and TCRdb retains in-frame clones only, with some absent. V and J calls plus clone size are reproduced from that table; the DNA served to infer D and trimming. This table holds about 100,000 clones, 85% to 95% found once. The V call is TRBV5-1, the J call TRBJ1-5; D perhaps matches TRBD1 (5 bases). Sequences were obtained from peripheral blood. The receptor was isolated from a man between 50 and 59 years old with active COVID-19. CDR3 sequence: CASSLEGYQPQHF. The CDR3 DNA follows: TGCGCCAGCAGCTTGGAGGGGTATCAGCCCCAGCATTTT.